The clone carrying this T cell receptor (beta chain) was counted only a few times. Antigen specificity is unknown. This specimen belongs to a study of response to subunit inactivated influenza vaccine. Findings of the study overall: Researchers suggested that each seasonal influenza vaccination recruits few new T cells.

CDR3 length: 13 residues. The V and J ends lost 0 bases and 2 bases respectively, with 8 bases between them. CDR1 and CDR2 from the germline V gene are GTSNPN and SVGIG (reference sequence). TCRdb independently ran MiXCR on the RT-PCR reads; one entry per CDR3 protein. This table holds about 190,000 distinct CDR3 sequences, about an eighth found once. The clonotype was recovered from a man over 45 who received an inactivated influenza vaccine. The V and J genes are TRBV30 and TRBJ2-7; no firm D call. Sequenced here: CD8+ T cells sorted from PBMCs, sampled more than 4 days after vaccination. As DNA, the CDR3 is TGTGCCTGGAGTGTCGGTACTGCCTACGAGCAGTACTTC. Translated: CAWSVGTAYEQYF.